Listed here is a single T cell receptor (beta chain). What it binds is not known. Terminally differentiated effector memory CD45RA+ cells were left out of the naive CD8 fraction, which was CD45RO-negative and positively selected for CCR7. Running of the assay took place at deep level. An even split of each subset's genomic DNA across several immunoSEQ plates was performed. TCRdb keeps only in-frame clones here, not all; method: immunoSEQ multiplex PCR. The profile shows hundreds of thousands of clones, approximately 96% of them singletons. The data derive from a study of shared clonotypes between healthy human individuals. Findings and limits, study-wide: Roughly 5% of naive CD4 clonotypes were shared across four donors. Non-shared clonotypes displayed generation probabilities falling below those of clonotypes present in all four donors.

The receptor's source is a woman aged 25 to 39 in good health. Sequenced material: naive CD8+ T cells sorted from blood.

The chain's CDR3 is CASSLDLAQTNEKLFF. The CDR3 bases are TGTGCCAGCAGCTTAGATCTGGCTCAAACTAATGAAAAACTGTTTTTT. The V gene is TRBV11-2, the J gene TRBJ1-4; the D is unclear. The CDR3 covers 16 residues. CDR1 SGHAT and CDR2 FQNNGV come from the germline V gene. Trimming stripped 0 bases from V and 1 base from J, with 9 bases between.